This T cell receptor (beta chain) was obtained from a study of blood T cell repertoires in COVID-19. The wider study: Some COVID-19 samples were acute and others convalescent; all came from the United States, Italy and Spain. T cells, B-cell-depleted T cells, or PBMCs provided the cDNA or gDNA that served as material.

This clone appeared a single time. V was pared by 3 bases and J by 0 bases, with 11 bases between. Per the germline V gene, CDR1 is MDHEN and CDR2 is SYDVKM. The CDR3 loop spans 15 amino acids. Generated by immunoSEQ multiplex PCR, the TCRdb table keeps only in-frame clones and is missing some. The repertoire holds 190,000 or so clones, with 86% as singletons. V usage is TRBV28 and J usage is TRBJ1-1, with D hard to call. Sequencing was performed on peripheral blood. The clonotype originates from a young woman with active or convalescent COVID-19. CDR3 nucleotide sequence: TGTGCCAGCAGTTTTGGAGGGAGGTTGAACACTGAAGCTTTCTTT. Translating gives CASSFGGRLNTEAFF.